These 9 T cell receptor beta chains originate from one sample sequenced in a study of TIL therapy for anti-PD-1-resistant metastatic lung cancer (dated by TCRdb to the early 2020s). The time point label, read with the paper, signifies: pre-treatment sample, taken before nivolumab and TIL therapy. The immunoSEQ v3 hsTCRB kit was used to amplify TCR beta CDR3 regions from genomic DNA through bias-controlled multiplex PCR. The table comes from immuneACCESS by way of TCRdb, which keeps in-frame sequences with V and J called. Part of the clones is missing from these tables; in studies checked, under half for an unresolved V gene and the rest for unknown reasons. The sample has about 60,000 clones on record, roughly 69% of them singletons. The top ten constitute less than 8% of the sample. Sequencing used blood, obtained at baseline. Source of these receptors: a person between 30 and 80 years old with non-small cell lung cancer.

The chain carries TRBV6-6 and TRBJ2-1; 12 nucleotides match TRBD2. Losses at the gene ends were 5 bases for V and 8 bases for J; bases not matched to a gene: 4. This CDR3 is built from 14 residues. CDR1 MNHNY and CDR2 SVGAGI come from the germline V gene (reference sequence). Here the CDR3 DNA reads TGTGCCAGCAGTCACACTAGCGGGGGGCATGAGCAGTTCTTC. Protein product: CASSHTSGGHEQFF.

This clone was seen only once. V is TRBV11-2 and J is TRBJ2-7, with 12 positions matching TRBD2. V lost 4 bases, J lost 3 bases, and 4 bases stayed unmatched. The length of the CDR3 is 15 residues. CDR1 is SGHAT, CDR2 FQNNGV, per germline. CDR3 nucleotide sequence: TGTGCCAGCAGCTCCGGACTAGCGGGGTTCTACGAGCAGTACTTC. Translation gives CASSSGLAGFYEQYF.

The gene calls are TRBV11-3 and TRBJ2-5; 7 positions match TRBD1. Germline CDR1 reads SGHNT; CDR2 reads YENEEA. The J segment lost 0 bases and the V segment lost 1 base, leaving 2 bases of the junction unmatched. There are 15 residues in the CDR3. The CDR3 DNA follows: TGTGCCAGCAGCTTAGGGCAGGGGGACCAAGAGACCCAGTACTTC. Translated: CASSLGQGDQETQYF.

The chain links TRBV5-1 to TRBJ2-5; 7 bases map to TRBD2. Germline assignment: CDR1 SGHRS and CDR2 YFSETQ. This CDR3 has 17 residues. V shed 6 bases and J 7 bases; nucleotides not matched to a gene: 21. The CDR3 sequence: CASTLDSTSAIVGTQYF. The CDR3 DNA is TGCGCCAGCACCCTTGACTCCACTAGCGCCATTGTGGGGACCCAGTACTTC.

CDR3 region: CASSLRTSGEDEQFF. CDR3 sequence (DNA): TGCGCCAGCAGCTTGAGGACTAGCGGGGAGGATGAGCAGTTCTTC. The genes are TRBV5-1 and TRBJ2-1; 12 bases are shared with TRBD2. CDR1 and CDR2 from the germline V gene are SGHRS and YFSETQ. The CDR3 is 15 amino acids. V lost 1 base, J lost 8 bases, and 4 bases stayed unmatched.

The chain carries TRBV20-1 and TRBJ1-2; D is uncertain. This CDR3 has 11 amino acids. The ends were cut back, 3 bases at V and 4 bases at J, with 6 bases in the middle. The V gene's germline CDR1 is DFQATT and CDR2 SNEGSKA (reference sequence). The CDR3 is CSASTFYGYTF. CDR3 coding DNA: TGCAGTGCTAGTACCTTCTATGGCTACACCTTC.

The chain uses TRBV11-2 and TRBJ1-4; D possibly corresponds to TRBD1 (5 bases). The V and J ends lost 3 bases and 0 bases respectively, with 11 bases between them. This CDR3 is 16 amino acids long. Germline-derived CDR1 and CDR2 are SGHAT and FQNNGV. This CDR3 is CASSFPRGATNEKLFF. CDR3 nucleotides: TGTGCCAGCAGCTTTCCTAGGGGAGCAACTAATGAAAAACTGTTTTTT.

The gene calls are TRBV6-1 and TRBJ2-7; 9 bases are a match to TRBD1. CDR1 and CDR2 (germline): MNHNS, SASEGT. CDR3 length equals 14 residues. Trimming removed 5 bases from V and 3 bases from J; junction bases left unmatched: 5. The CDR3 reads CASSKGTGNYEQYF. The CDR3 DNA is TGTGCCAGCAGTAAGGGGACAGGGAACTACGAGCAGTACTTC.

V is TRBV2 and J is TRBJ1-4; D is perhaps TRBD1 (5 bases). The CDR3 sequence is 16 residues long. The V gene's germline CDR1 is SNHLY and CDR2 FYNNEI. Trimming pared 5 bases from V and 0 bases from J, leaving 13 bases between. DNA for the CDR3: TGTGCCAGCAGTCAGGGTTTAACGGCAACTAATGAAAAACTGTTTTTT. It translates to CASSQGLTATNEKLFF.